Listed below are T cell receptor beta chains from one sample, sequenced in a study of a mutant IDH1 vaccine in newly diagnosed glioma. What these receptors recognize is not known. TCRdb's table, derived via immunoSEQ multiplex PCR, lists solely in-frame clones and lacks some. In the table there are about 67,000 clones, about 91% of which are singletons. The sequencing used PBMCs, collected from a glioma patient whose treatment included an IDH1 peptide vaccine. These receptors were obtained from a man aged 35-49 years with glioma. CDR3s include the opening cysteine and the closing phenylalanine or tryptophan. A D gene is named only where the DNA matches it firmly. Size values are once, few and many counts, or a class for expanded clones, and some rows have none.

TRBV19	.	.	TRBJ1-1	CASADGGVNTEAFF	TGTGCCAGCGCTGATGGCGGAGTGAACACTGAAGCTTTCTTT
TRBV5-1	TRBD1	.	TRBJ1-2	CASSASEVGRGTGYTF	TGCGCCAGCAGCGCTTCAGAAGTGGGCAGGGGGACTGGCTACACCTTC
TRBV11-3	.	.	TRBJ1-3	CASSLRHGSGNTIYF	TGTGCCAGCAGCCTCCGGCACGGCTCTGGAAACACCATATATTTT
TRBV9	.	.	TRBJ2-6	CASSPSWQAGANVLTF	TGTGCCAGCAGCCCCTCGTGGCAGGCTGGGGCCAACGTCCTGACTTTC
TRBV7-2	TRBD2	.	TRBJ2-2	CASSPGSGRGTGELFF	TGTGCCAGCAGCCCTGGGAGCGGGAGAGGGACCGGGGAGCTGTTTTTT
TRBV28	.	.	TRBJ1-5	CASSARTAEGNQPQHF	TGTGCCAGCAGCGCACGGACGGCGGAAGGCAATCAGCCCCAGCATTTT
TRBV18	.	.	TRBJ1-1	CASSPMGTNMNTEAFF	TGTGCCAGCTCACCCATGGGGACAAATATGAACACTGAAGCTTTCTTT
TRBV5-4	.	.	TRBJ1-5	CASSRDPDQPQHF	TGTGCCAGCAGCCGGGACCCAGATCAGCCCCAGCATTTT
TRBV19	.	few	TRBJ2-2	CASTPRELNTGELFF	TGTGCCAGTACACCCCGGGAACTCAACACCGGGGAGCTGTTTTTT
TRBV12-5	.	.	TRBJ2-3	CASAQTPDTRTDTQYF	TGTGCTAGTGCCCAAACCCCGGACACTCGCACAGATACGCAGTATTTT
TRBV6-1	TRBD2	.	TRBJ2-2	CASEFTSGGPGELFF	TGTGCCAGCGAATTCACTAGCGGGGGCCCCGGGGAGCTGTTTTTT
TRBV7-2	.	.	TRBJ1-2	CASSLIYGYTF	TGTGCCAGCAGCTTAATCTATGGCTACACCTTC
TRBV29-1	.	.	TRBJ2-1	CSVPVAQIYNEQFF	TGCAGCGTTCCGGTCGCTCAAATCTACAATGAGCAGTTCTTC
TRBV5-1	.	once	TRBJ1-1	CASSLGQGSRNTEAFF	TGCGCCAGCAGCTTGGGGCAGGGGTCAAGGAACACTGAAGCTTTCTTT
TRBV30	.	.	TRBJ1-5	CAWNIWGPNQPQHF	TGTGCCTGGAATATATGGGGGCCCAATCAGCCCCAGCATTTT
TRBV4-1	.	.	TRBJ1-1	CASSQGFVDPRNTEAFF	TGCGCCAGCAGCCAAGGGTTCGTGGACCCACGGAACACTGAAGCTTTCTTT
TRBV6-1	TRBD2	.	TRBJ2-1	CASSEWLAGYNEQFF	TGTGCCAGCAGTGAATGGCTAGCGGGGTACAATGAGCAGTTCTTC
TRBV19	TRBD2	.	TRBJ2-5	CASSMGTSGAGETQYF	TGTGCCAGTAGTATGGGGACTAGCGGGGCAGGGGAGACCCAGTACTTC
TRBV28	.	.	TRBJ1-5	CASSSTLGNQPQHF	TGTGCCAGCAGCTCGACACTGGGGAATCAGCCCCAGCATTTT
TRBV5-1	TRBD1	once	TRBJ2-4	CASTPGQGNSIQYF	TGCGCCAGCACCCCCGGACAGGGGAATAGCATTCAGTACTTC
TRBV19	TRBD1	.	TRBJ1-5	CASSIDPPGQGDSNQPQHF	TGTGCCAGTAGTATAGATCCCCCGGGACAGGGGGATAGCAATCAGCCCCAGCATTTT
TRBV19	.	.	TRBJ2-1	CATNPRRSSYNEQFF	TGTGCCACCAACCCCCGAAGGAGCTCCTACAATGAGCAGTTCTTC
TRBV11-2	.	.	TRBJ1-2	CASSPRESGGYTF	TGTGCCAGCAGCCCCCGGGAATCAGGTGGCTACACCTTC
TRBV28	.	.	TRBJ2-2	CASSDKHRPPGELFF	TGTGCCAGCAGTGACAAGCACCGTCCCCCCGGGGAGCTGTTTTTT
TRBV19	.	.	TRBJ1-5	CASSGTGGTPSNQPQHF	TGTGCCAGTAGTGGGACCGGCGGGACCCCCAGTAATCAGCCCCAGCATTTT
TRBV7-9	.	.	TRBJ2-6	CASSYVSGPTVWGANVLTF	TGTGCCAGCAGTTATGTCTCCGGGCCGACCGTGTGGGGGGCCAACGTCCTGACTTTC